What follows are 9 T cell receptor beta chains derived from one specimen sequenced in a study of cytomegalovirus exposure and HLA in healthy donors. PCR used 60 Vbeta primers and 13 Jbeta primers. Produced via immunoSEQ multiplex PCR; TCRdb's table is partial and in-frame only. The sample yields around 200,000 clones, around 86% seen once. The sample was PBMCs. The receptor set was obtained from a woman between 40 and 55 years old in good health and CMV-seronegative.

CDR3 loop: CACKSDRVSEQYF. The CDR3 nucleotides are TGTGCCTGCAAATCGGACAGGGTGAGCGAGCAGTACTTC. V is TRBV30 and J is TRBJ2-7, with 8 bases fitting TRBD1. After removal of 6 bases from V and 6 bases from J, the junction contained 10 bases not matched to a gene. Germline V gene data show CDR1 as GTSNPN and CDR2 as SVGIG (reference sequence). The CDR3 extends over 13 amino acids.

This chain joins TRBV5-1 and TRBJ1-3, with 8 nucleotides matching TRBD1. After removal of 5 bases from V and 3 bases from J, the junction contained 7 bases not matched to a gene. Germline CDR1 SGHRS, CDR2 YFSETQ. The CDR3 is made up of 15 amino acids. For the CDR3, the DNA is TGCGCCAGCAGACTAGGACAGGGCTATGGAAACACCATATATTTT. Protein: CASRLGQGYGNTIYF.

The chain recombines TRBV5-1 with TRBJ2-2, with D possibly matching TRBD1 (6 bases). The CDR3 covers 15 residues. V was pared by 4 bases and J by 5 bases, with 15 bases between. Germline values: CDR1 SGHRS, CDR2 YFSETQ. CDR3 sequence (DNA): TGCGCCAGCAGCCAGGAAACCGGGACAACCGGGGAGCTGTTTTTT. It translates to CASSQETGTTGELFF.

The genes are TRBV5-1 and TRBJ1-5, with TRBD1 as a possible D gene (5 bases). The CDR3 is 14 amino acids. Germline V gene sequence: CDR1 SGHRS, CDR2 YFSETQ. V lost 0 bases to trimming and J lost 4 bases, with 8 bases between them. CDR3 in amino acids: CASSLGQLNQPQHF. The CDR3 DNA follows: TGCGCCAGCAGCTTGGGACAGTTAAATCAGCCCCAGCATTTT.

This clone was detected a few times. The V call is TRBV12-5, the J call TRBJ1-2, with D hard to call. CDR1 and CDR2 from the germline V gene are LGHNT and FRNRAP. V was shortened by 6 bases and J by 3 bases, with 8 bases between the two germline ends. This CDR3 comprises 12 residues. Here the CDR3 reads CASGSLYYGYTF. DNA of the CDR3: TGTGCTAGTGGAAGCCTTTACTATGGCTACACCTTC.

The genes are TRBV11-2 and TRBJ2-7; 10 bases map to TRBD2. This CDR3 comprises 17 residues. Germline CDR1 reads SGHAT; CDR2 reads FQNNGV. The V segment lost 5 bases and the J segment 1 base; nucleotides outside the gene matches: 11. This CDR3 is CASSPTRLAGSSYEQYF. CDR3 coding DNA: TGTGCCAGCAGCCCTACTAGACTAGCGGGTTCTTCCTACGAGCAGTACTTC.

This chain joins TRBV6-1 and TRBJ2-3; D is uncertain. Trimming cost V 3 bases and J 3 bases, with 13 bases left between them. The CDR3 spans 15 residues. Germline CDR1 and CDR2: MNHNS and SASEGT. The CDR3 is CASSDALRETDTQYF. CDR3 DNA sequence: TGTGCCAGCAGTGATGCCCTGAGAGAAACAGATACGCAGTATTTT.

The chain is built from TRBV18 and TRBJ2-1; 7 bases are a match to TRBD1. The V gene's germline CDR1 is KGHSH and CDR2 LQKENI. With 0 bases clipped from V and 11 bases from J, the junction kept 10 bases outside the gene matches. CDR3 length equals 15 residues. CDR3: CASSPPEAQGRKQFF. For the CDR3, the DNA is TGTGCCAGCTCACCACCGGAGGCACAGGGGCGAAAGCAGTTCTTC.

The V and J genes are TRBV10-3 and TRBJ1-5; 7 nucleotides line up with TRBD1. Germline CDR1 reads ENHRY; CDR2 reads SYGVKD. J was trimmed by 6 bases and V by 6 bases; bases with no gene match: 2. The CDR3 covers 12 residues. The CDR3 here is CAIRQGGQPQHF. CDR3 sequence (DNA): TGTGCCATCAGGCAGGGGGGTCAGCCCCAGCATTTT.